This T cell receptor (beta chain) stems from a study of post-analysis software for immune sequencing data. Overall study results and limits: Same-batch samples co-clustered strongly by F measure. Several TRBV segments (TRBV5-6, TRBV5-1 and TRBV20-1 among them) occurred more frequently in patients than in controls.

Tagging with unique molecular identifiers was a feature of the TCR beta cDNA libraries. TCRdb independently ran MiXCR on the PCR reads; one entry per CDR3 protein. The sample has 400,000 to 500,000 distinct CDR3 sequences; approximately 42% are singletons. With regard to this clonotype: What it binds is not known.

This CDR3 comprises 13 residues. The junction had 4 bases not matched to a gene; V was cut back by 4 bases and J by 3 bases. Looked up from germline, CDR1 is SQVTM and CDR2 is ANQGSEA. Material for sequencing was blood. This sequence originates from a girl aged 2 to 9 with multiple sclerosis. This chain uses TRBV29-1 with TRBJ2-7, with 9 nucleotides matching TRBD1. As DNA, the CDR3 is TGCAGCGTTGCGGGACAGGGTGTCTACGAGCAGTACTTC. Protein product: CSVAGQGVYEQYF.